The 17 T cell receptor beta chains below were found in one sample sequenced in a study of shared clonotypes between healthy human individuals. TCRdb's table, derived via immunoSEQ multiplex PCR, lists solely in-frame clones and lacks some. This table has about 2.1 million clones, around 93% appearing once. CD45RO negativity and positive selection for CCR7 defined naive CD8 cells, a population that excluded terminally differentiated effector memory CD45RA+ cells. The material sequenced was naive CD8+ T cells from PBMCs. Receptors were obtained from a man between 18 and 35 years old in good health. Some clones in this sample may be carry-over from other donors' samples.

The chain carries TRBV2 and TRBJ2-7; tentatively, D is TRBD1 (6 bases). The CDR3 covers 12 residues. CDR1 SNHLY and CDR2 FYNNEI come from the germline V gene. The V and J ends lost 8 bases and 5 bases respectively, with 13 bases between them. In nucleotides, the CDR3 is TGTGCCAGCGAGGGGCAGGGGCACGAGCAGTACTTC. It specifies CASEGQGHEQYF.

The gene calls are TRBV28 and TRBJ2-1; possible D gene TRBD2, 7 bases. Trimming left V 11 bases short and J 7 bases short, with 21 bases between. CDR1 and CDR2 from the germline V gene are MDHEN and SYDVKM. The CDR3 sequence is 14 residues long. The CDR3 loop reads CASRGAGRGNEQFF. The CDR3 DNA reads as TGTGCCTCTAGGGGCGCGGGGAGGGGGAATGAGCAGTTCTTC.

This clone has a single count. Other DNA sequences in the sample encode the same CDR3. The chain links TRBV7-9 to TRBJ2-7, with 7 bases matching TRBD1. CDR1 is SEHNR and CDR2 is FQNEAQ in the germline V gene (reference sequence). CDR3 size: 13 residues. V was pared by 5 bases and J by 3 bases, with 4 bases of the junction left unmatched. In DNA form, the CDR3 reads TGTGCCAGCAGCCCCCCAGGGGGCTACGAGCAGTACTTC. Protein product: CASSPPGGYEQYF.

The CDR3 bases are TGTGCCAGCAGCTTAGACTTCACCACAGATACGCAGTATTTT. This encodes CASSLDFTTDTQYF. The V gene is TRBV7-8, the J gene TRBJ2-3; D is undetermined. This CDR3 is 14 amino acids long. Germline-derived CDR1 and CDR2 are SGHVS and FQNEAQ. The V gene lost 1 base and the J gene lost 2 bases, with 7 bases spanning the gap.

This chain connects TRBV5-6 to TRBJ1-2; D ambiguous. Germline lookup yields CDR1 SGHDT and CDR2 YYEEEE. Trimming took off 3 bases at V and 4 bases at J, with 25 bases between the two ends. This CDR3 is 18 amino acids long. The CDR3 DNA is TGTGCCAGCAGCTATTACCGGGGTCCCGGGGTGGATATCTATGGCTACACCTTC. Translated: CASSYYRGPGVDIYGYTF. The full variable domain, in which reference TRBV5-6 and TRBJ1-2 provide the parts outside the CDR3, is DAGVTQSPTHLIKTRGQQVTLRCSPKSGHDTVSWYQQALGQGPQFIFQYYEEEERQRGNFPDRFSGHQFPNYSSELNVNALLLGDSALYLCASSYYRGPGVDIYGYTFGSGTRLTVV.

V is TRBV7-9 and J is TRBJ2-7, with 12 bases lining up with TRBD1. CDR1 is SEHNR and CDR2 is FQNEAQ in the germline V gene (reference sequence). V lost 4 bases and J lost 4; bases outside the gene matches: 5. The CDR3 runs to 15 residues. The CDR3 loop is CASSSGTGGLYEQYF. DNA of the CDR3: TGTGCCAGCAGCTCCGGGACAGGGGGCCTTTACGAGCAGTACTTC.

V gene TRBV15 combines with J gene TRBJ1-1; D gene uncertain. CDR1 and CDR2 (germline): LNHNV, YYDKDF (reference sequence). V lost 5 bases, J lost 4 bases, and 8 bases lay in between. This CDR3 spans 12 amino acids. CDR3 nucleotides: TGTGCCACCAGCCGGTCGAGCACTGAAGCTTTCTTT. Translated: CATSRSSTEAFF.

This chain uses TRBV19 with TRBJ1-5; maybe TRBD1 (5 bases). CDR1 is LNHDA and CDR2 is SQIVND in the germline V gene (reference sequence). The V gene lost 3 bases and the J gene lost 4 bases, with 13 bases spanning the gap. CDR3 length equals 15 residues. CDR3 amino acids: CASSIWGQQNQPQHF. The CDR3 nucleotides read TGTGCCAGTAGTATCTGGGGCCAGCAAAATCAGCCCCAGCATTTT.

The chain is built from TRBV5-8 and TRBJ1-1, with a possible D match to TRBD1 (5 bases). V was shortened by 4 bases and J by 0 bases, with 10 bases between the two germline ends. This CDR3 region has 14 residues. Germline V CDR1 and CDR2: SGHTS, YDEGEE. CDR3 sequence (DNA): TGTGCCAGCAGCCAGGGTTGGGTGAACACTGAAGCTTTCTTT. Amino acids: CASSQGWVNTEAFF.

The chain joins TRBV4-1 to TRBJ2-7, with TRBD2 as a possible D gene (7 bases). The germline gives CDR1 MGHRA, CDR2 YSYEKL. The V end was cut by 1 base, the J end by 0 bases, with 13 bases between. The CDR3 sequence is 16 residues long. CDR3 nucleotides: TGCGCCAGCAGCCAAGGGGGGGGCGGGCTCTCCTACGAGCAGTACTTC. Protein sequence: CASSQGGGGLSYEQYF.

The rearrangement links TRBV27 to TRBJ1-1, with a tentative D call TRBD1 (5 bases). Germline CDR1 reads MNHEY; CDR2 reads SMNVEV (reference sequence). V lost 3 bases and J 3 bases, leaving 11 bases between the germline ends. This CDR3 contains 14 residues. The CDR3 sequence is CASSFGVGDTEAFF. CDR3 DNA: TGTGCCAGCAGTTTTGGGGTAGGGGACACTGAAGCTTTCTTT.

The rearrangement uses TRBV10-3 and TRBJ2-1, with 7 positions matching TRBD2. J gave up 4 bases and V 11 bases, and 8 bases lay outside the gene matches. This CDR3 is 13 amino acids long. Germline V gene data show CDR1 as ENHRY and CDR2 as SYGVKD. Here the CDR3 reads CASGAGYYNEQFF. In nucleotides, the CDR3 is TGTGCCTCGGGAGCGGGATATTACAATGAGCAGTTCTTC.

The chain recombines TRBV2 with TRBJ1-4; TRBD1 is a possible D gene (6 bases). The CDR3 runs 16 residues. V gave up 7 bases and J gave up 1 base, with 16 bases separating them. The germline V gene encodes CDR1 SNHLY and CDR2 FYNNEI. The chain's CDR3 is CASTTLGQRTNEKLFF. The CDR3 nucleotides read TGTGCCAGCACCACGCTAGGACAGCGAACTAATGAAAAACTGTTTTTT.

The chain couples TRBV5-1 to TRBJ2-3; 11 bases fit TRBD2. J lost 2 bases, V lost 3 bases, and 14 bases had no gene match. CDR3 length equals 19 residues. The V gene's germline CDR1 is SGHRS and CDR2 YFSETQ. CDR3 region: CASSSGLAALGRATDTQYF. As DNA, the CDR3 is TGCGCCAGCAGCTCGGGACTAGCGGCCCTGGGGCGAGCCACAGATACGCAGTATTTT.

Details on this clone: The same CDR3 also results from other DNA sequences found in this sample. The chain employs TRBV15 and TRBJ1-5; D gene unclear. The CDR3 contains 14 residues. V was clipped by 5 bases and J by 2 bases, with 10 bases between them. Germline V gene data show CDR1 as LNHNV and CDR2 as YYDKDF (reference sequence). This CDR3 reads CATSRARGNQPQHF. The CDR3, as DNA: TGTGCCACCAGCCGGGCAAGGGGCAATCAGCCCCAGCATTTT.

The chain uses TRBV29-1 and TRBJ2-3; possibly TRBD2 for D (6 bases). The CDR3 has 14 amino acids. Trimming took 6 bases from V and 1 from J, leaving 14 bases between them. Germline values: CDR1 SQVTM, CDR2 ANQGSEA. The CDR3 loop is CSVPWASGTDTQYF. The CDR3, as DNA: TGCAGCGTCCCCTGGGCTAGCGGCACAGATACGCAGTATTTT.

For this clone: Other DNA sequences of this sample code for an identical CDR3. The chain uses TRBV4-1 and TRBJ1-3; D might be TRBD1 (5 bases). This CDR3 comprises 15 residues. Trimming removed 0 bases at V and 4 bases at J, with 10 bases between. CDR1 MGHRA and CDR2 YSYEKL come from the germline V gene. CDR3 nucleotides: TGCGCCAGCAGCCAAGATCGGGGCCCGGGAAACACCATATATTTT. It encodes CASSQDRGPGNTIYF.